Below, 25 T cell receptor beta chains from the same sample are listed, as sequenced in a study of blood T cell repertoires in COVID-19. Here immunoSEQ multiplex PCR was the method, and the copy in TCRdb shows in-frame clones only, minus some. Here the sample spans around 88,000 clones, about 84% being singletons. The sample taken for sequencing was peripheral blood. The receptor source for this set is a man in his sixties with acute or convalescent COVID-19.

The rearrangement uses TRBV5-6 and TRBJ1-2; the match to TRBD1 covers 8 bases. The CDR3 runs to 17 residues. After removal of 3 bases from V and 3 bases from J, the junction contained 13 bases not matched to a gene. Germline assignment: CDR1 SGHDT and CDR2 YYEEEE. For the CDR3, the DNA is TGTGCCAGCAGCTGGGGGCACAGGGGGTTCAGGGACTATGGCTACACCTTC. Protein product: CASSWGHRGFRDYGYTF.

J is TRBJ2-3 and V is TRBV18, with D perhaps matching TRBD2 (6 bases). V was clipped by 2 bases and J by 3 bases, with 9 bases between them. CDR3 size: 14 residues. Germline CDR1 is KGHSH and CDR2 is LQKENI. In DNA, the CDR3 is TGTGCCAGCTCACCAGGTGGGAGGACAGATACGCAGTATTTT. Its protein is CASSPGGRTDTQYF.

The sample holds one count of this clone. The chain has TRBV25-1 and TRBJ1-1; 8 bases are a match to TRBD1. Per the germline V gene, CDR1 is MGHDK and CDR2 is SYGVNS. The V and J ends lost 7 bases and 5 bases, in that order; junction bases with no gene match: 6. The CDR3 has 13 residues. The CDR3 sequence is CASTQGAWTEAFF. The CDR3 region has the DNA TGTGCCAGCACTCAGGGGGCCTGGACTGAAGCTTTCTTT.

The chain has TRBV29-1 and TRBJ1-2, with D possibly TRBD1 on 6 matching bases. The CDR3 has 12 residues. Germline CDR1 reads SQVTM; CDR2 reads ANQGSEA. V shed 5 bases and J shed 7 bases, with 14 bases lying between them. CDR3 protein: CSVRQGTGGYTF. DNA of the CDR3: TGCAGCGTTCGGCAGGGGACCGGTGGCTACACCTTC.

CDR3 residues: CASSAGSNTEAFF. CDR3 DNA sequence: TGCGCCAGCAGTGCCGGGAGTAACACTGAAGCTTTCTTT. The chain carries TRBV10-1 and TRBJ1-1; the D is unclear. Germline V lookup: CDR1 WNHNN, CDR2 SYGVQD (reference sequence). V was cut by 4 bases and J by 2 bases, with 8 bases left in between. The CDR3 runs 13 residues.

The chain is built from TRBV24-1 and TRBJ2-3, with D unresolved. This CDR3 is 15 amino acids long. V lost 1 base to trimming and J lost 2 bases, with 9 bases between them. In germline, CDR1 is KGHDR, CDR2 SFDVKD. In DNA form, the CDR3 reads TGTGCCACCAGTGATTTCGGTGGTAACACAGATACGCAGTATTTT. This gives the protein CATSDFGGNTDTQYF.

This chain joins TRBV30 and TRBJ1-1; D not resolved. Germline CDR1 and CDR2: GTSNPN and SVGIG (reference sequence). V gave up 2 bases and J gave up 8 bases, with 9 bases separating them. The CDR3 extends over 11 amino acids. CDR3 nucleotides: TGTGCCTGGAGTCGTGGAGGGGAAGCTTTCTTT. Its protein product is CAWSRGGEAFF.

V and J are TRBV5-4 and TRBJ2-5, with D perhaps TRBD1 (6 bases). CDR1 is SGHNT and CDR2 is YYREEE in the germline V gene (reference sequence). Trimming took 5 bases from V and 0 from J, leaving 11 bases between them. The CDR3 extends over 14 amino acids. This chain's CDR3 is CASRSTGNQETQYF. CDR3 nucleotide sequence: TGTGCCAGCAGGTCTACAGGGAACCAAGAGACCCAGTACTTC.

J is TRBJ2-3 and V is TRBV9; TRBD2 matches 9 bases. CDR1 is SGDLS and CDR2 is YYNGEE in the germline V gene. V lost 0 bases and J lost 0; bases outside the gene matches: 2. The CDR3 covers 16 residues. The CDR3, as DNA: TGTGCCAGCAGCGTAGGGACTAGCGATAGCACAGATACGCAGTATTTT. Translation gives CASSVGTSDSTDTQYF.

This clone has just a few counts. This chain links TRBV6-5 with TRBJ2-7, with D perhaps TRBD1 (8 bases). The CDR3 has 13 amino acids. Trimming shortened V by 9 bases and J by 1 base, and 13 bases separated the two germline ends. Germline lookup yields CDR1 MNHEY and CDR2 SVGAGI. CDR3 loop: CASGQGLSYEQYF. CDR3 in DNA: TGTGCCAGTGGACAGGGACTATCCTACGAGCAGTACTTC.

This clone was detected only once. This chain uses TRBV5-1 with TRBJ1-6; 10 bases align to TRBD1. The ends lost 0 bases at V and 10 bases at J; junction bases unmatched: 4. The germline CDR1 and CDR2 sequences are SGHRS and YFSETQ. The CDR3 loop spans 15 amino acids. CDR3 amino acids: CASSLGGDRGSPLHF. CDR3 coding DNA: TGCGCCAGCAGCTTGGGAGGGGACAGGGGCTCACCCCTCCACTTT.

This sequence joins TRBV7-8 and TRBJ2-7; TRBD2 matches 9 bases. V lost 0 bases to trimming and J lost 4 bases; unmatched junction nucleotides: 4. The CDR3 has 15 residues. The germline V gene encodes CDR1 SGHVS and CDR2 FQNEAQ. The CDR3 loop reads CASSLAVTSGYEQYF. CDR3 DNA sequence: TGTGCCAGCAGCTTAGCGGTGACTAGCGGATACGAGCAGTACTTC.

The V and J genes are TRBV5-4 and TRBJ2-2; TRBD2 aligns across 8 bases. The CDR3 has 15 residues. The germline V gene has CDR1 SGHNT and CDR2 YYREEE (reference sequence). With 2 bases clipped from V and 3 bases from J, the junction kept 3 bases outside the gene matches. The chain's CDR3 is CASSFAAGDTGELFF. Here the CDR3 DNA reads TGTGCCAGCAGCTTTGCAGCGGGAGACACCGGGGAGCTGTTTTTT. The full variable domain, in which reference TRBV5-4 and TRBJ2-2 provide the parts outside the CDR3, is ETGVTQSPTHLIKTRGQQVTLRCSSQSGHNTVSWYQQALGQGPQFIFQYYREEENGRGNFPPRFSGLQFPNYSSELNVNALELDDSALYLCASSFAAGDTGELFFGEGSRLTVL.

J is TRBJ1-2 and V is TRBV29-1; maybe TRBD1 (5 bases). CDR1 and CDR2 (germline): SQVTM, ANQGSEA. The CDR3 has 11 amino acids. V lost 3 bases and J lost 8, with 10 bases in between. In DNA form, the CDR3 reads TGCAGCGTTGACAGGGCAGGCGGCTACACCTTC. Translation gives CSVDRAGGYTF.

The CDR3 here is CATSGQGAGVGYTF. CDR3 nucleotides: TGTGCCACCAGTGGACAGGGGGCCGGGGTAGGCTACACCTTC. The rearrangement uses TRBV24-1 and TRBJ1-2; 10 nucleotides match TRBD1. Germline V gene sequence: CDR1 KGHDR, CDR2 SFDVKD. CDR3 length equals 14 residues. The trim removed 5 bases at V and 8 bases at J, leaving 7 bases unmatched.

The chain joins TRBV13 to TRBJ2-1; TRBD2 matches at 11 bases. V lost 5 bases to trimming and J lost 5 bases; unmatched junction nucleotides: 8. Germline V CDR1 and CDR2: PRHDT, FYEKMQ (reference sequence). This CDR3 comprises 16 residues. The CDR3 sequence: CASSPRLAGINNEQFF. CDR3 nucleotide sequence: TGTGCCAGCAGCCCCCGACTAGCGGGGATAAACAATGAGCAGTTCTTC. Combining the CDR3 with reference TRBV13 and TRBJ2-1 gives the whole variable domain AAGVIQSPRHLIKEKRETATLKCYPIPRHDTVYWYQQGPGQDPQFLISFYEKMQSDKGSIPDRFSAQQFSDYHSELNMSSLELGDSALYFCASSPRLAGINNEQFFGPGTRLTVL.

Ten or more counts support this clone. The CDR3 protein is CAGAGGPGQPQHF. CDR3 in DNA: TGTGCCGGCGCGGGGGGGCCGGGTCAGCCCCAGCATTTT. The chain uses TRBV12-3 or TRBV12-4 and TRBJ1-5; D is possibly TRBD1 (6 bases). Trimming stripped 11 bases from V and 6 bases from J, with 17 bases between. CDR3 length equals 13 residues.

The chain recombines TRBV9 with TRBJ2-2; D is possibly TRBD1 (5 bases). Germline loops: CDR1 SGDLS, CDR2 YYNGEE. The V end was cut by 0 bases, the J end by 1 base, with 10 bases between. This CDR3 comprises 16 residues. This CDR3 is CASSVGIRENTGELFF. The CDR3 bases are TGTGCCAGCAGCGTAGGCATCAGGGAGAACACCGGGGAGCTGTTTTTT.

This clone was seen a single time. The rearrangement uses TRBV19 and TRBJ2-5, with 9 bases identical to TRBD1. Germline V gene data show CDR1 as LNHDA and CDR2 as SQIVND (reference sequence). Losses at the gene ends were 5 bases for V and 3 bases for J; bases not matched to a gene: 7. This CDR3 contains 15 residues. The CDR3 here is CASSATRTGEETQYF. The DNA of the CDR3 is TGTGCCAGTAGTGCGACCCGGACAGGGGAAGAGACCCAGTACTTC.

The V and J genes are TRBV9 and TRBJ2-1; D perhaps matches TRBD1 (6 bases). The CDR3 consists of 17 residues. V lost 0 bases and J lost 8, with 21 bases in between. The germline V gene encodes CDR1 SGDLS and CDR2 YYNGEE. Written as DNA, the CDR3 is TGTGCCAGCAGCGTAGAGGGACGTGGGGGCCTATCCGATGAGCAGTTCTTC. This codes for CASSVEGRGGLSDEQFF.

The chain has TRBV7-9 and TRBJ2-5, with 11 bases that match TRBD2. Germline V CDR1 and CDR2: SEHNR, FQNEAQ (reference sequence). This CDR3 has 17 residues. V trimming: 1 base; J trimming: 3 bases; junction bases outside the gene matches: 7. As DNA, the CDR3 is TGTGCCAGCAGCTTAGGATCTAGCGGGAGGTTTGAAGAGACCCAGTACTTC. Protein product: CASSLGSSGRFEETQYF.

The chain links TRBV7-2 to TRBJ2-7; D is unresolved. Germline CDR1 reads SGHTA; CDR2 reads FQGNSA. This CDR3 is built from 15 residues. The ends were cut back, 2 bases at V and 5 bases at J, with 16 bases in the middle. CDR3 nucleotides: TGTGCCAGCAGCTTAATGAGGCACGTATCCCACGAGCAGTACTTC. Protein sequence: CASSLMRHVSHEQYF.

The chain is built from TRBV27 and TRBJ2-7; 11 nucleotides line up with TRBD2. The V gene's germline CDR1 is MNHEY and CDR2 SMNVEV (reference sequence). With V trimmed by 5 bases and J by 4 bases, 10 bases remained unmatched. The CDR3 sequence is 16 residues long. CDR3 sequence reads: CASSRVLAGGPYEQYF. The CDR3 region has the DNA TGTGCCAGCAGTCGAGTATTAGCGGGAGGGCCGTACGAGCAGTACTTC.

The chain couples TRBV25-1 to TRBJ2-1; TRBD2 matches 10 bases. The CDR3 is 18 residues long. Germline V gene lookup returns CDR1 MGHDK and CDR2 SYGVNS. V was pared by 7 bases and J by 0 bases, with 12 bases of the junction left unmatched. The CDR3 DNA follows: TGTGCCAGCACCCCCTGGACTAGCGGTTTGAGCTCCTACAATGAGCAGTTCTTC. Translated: CASTPWTSGLSSYNEQFF.

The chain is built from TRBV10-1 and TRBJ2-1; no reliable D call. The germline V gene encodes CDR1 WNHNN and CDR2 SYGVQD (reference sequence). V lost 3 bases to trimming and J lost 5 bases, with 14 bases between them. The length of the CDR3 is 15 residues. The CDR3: CASSDPSFLNNEQFF. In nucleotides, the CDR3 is TGCGCCAGCAGTGACCCGTCCTTCCTTAACAATGAGCAGTTCTTC.